The 24 T cell receptor beta chains below all came from one sample that was sequenced in a study of blood T cells in healthy people across ages. Next came a second PCR, run for about 7 to 12 cycles, which used a sample-barcoded 5' primer along with a J-beta primer mix. TCRdb used MiXCR to reprocess the 5' RACE reads, holding one entry per CDR3 protein. Here the sample spans more than 1,000,000 distinct CDR3 sequences, approximately 26% being singletons. In addition, the sample was reused for a study of T cells of mothers and their children.

The material sequenced was blood. These receptors were obtained from a girl aged 2 to 10 in good health.

The chain is built from TRBV6-5 and TRBJ1-1; D unresolved. The germline V gene encodes CDR1 MNHEY and CDR2 SVGAGI. V shed 0 bases and J shed 0 bases, with 14 bases lying between them. CDR3 length: 17 amino acids. CDR3 sequence: CASSYSTLGRMNTEAFF. DNA of the CDR3: TGTGCCAGCAGTTACTCAACCTTAGGGCGAATGAACACTGAAGCTTTCTTT.

This chain links TRBV24-1 with TRBJ2-3; D unclear. Germline assignment: CDR1 KGHDR and CDR2 SFDVKD. The CDR3 contains 14 residues. V lost 0 bases, J lost 3 bases, and 6 bases lay in between. The CDR3 loop reads CATSDLPNTDTQYF. CDR3 DNA: TGTGCCACCAGTGATTTGCCGAATACAGATACGCAGTATTTT.

The chain couples TRBV7-2 to TRBJ2-7; D unresolved. V gave up 2 bases and J gave up 0 bases, with 14 bases separating them. Germline values: CDR1 SGHTA, CDR2 FQGNSA. The length of the CDR3 is 16 residues. The CDR3 sequence: CASSLSADGSSYEQYF. The CDR3 nucleotides read TGTGCCAGCAGCTTATCCGCGGACGGCAGCTCCTACGAGCAGTACTTC. The whole variable domain, remainder taken from reference TRBV7-2 and TRBJ2-7, is GAGVSQSPSNKVTEKGKDVELRCDPISGHTALYWYRQSLGQGLEFLIYFQGNSAPDKSGLPSDRFSAERTGGSVSTLTIQRTQQEDSAVYLCASSLSADGSSYEQYFGPGTRLTVT.

V usage is TRBV27 and J usage is TRBJ2-5; 9 bases line up with TRBD1. The junction had 5 bases not matched to a gene; V was cut back by 5 bases and J by 1 base. This CDR3 contains 15 residues. Germline V gene data show CDR1 as MNHEY and CDR2 as SMNVEV (reference sequence). In DNA form, the CDR3 reads TGTGCCAGCAGTACTCCGGGACAGGGCCAAGAGACCCAGTACTTC. It codes for CASSTPGQGQETQYF.

The J gene is TRBJ2-5, the V gene TRBV11-2; possibly TRBD2 for D (5 bases). Matching the DNA end better, TRBJ2-1 makes the J call doubtful. Germline V gives CDR1 SGHAT, CDR2 FQNNGV. CDR3 length: 13 amino acids. The CDR3 nucleotides are TGTGCCAGCCAACCAAGCGGATACAATGAGCAGTTCTTC. Translation: CASQPSGYNEQFF.

In DNA, the CDR3 is TGTGCCGTAGGCTTAGGGGCTGGCGAGACCCAGTACTTC. It specifies CAVGLGAGETQYF. J is TRBJ2-5 and V is TRBV28; TRBD1 might be the D (5 bases). Trimming took off 11 bases at V and 5 bases at J, with 18 bases between the two ends. The CDR3 length is 13 residues. Germline lookup yields CDR1 MDHEN and CDR2 SYDVKM.

This chain joins TRBV29-1 and TRBJ2-7; 7 bases line up with TRBD2. Germline CDR1 and CDR2: SQVTM and ANQGSEA. Trimming removed 1 base from V and 3 bases from J; junction bases left unmatched: 18. This CDR3 has 18 residues. The CDR3 protein is CSVEVNLRNGGSIYEQYF. The CDR3, as DNA: TGCAGCGTTGAAGTAAACCTTCGTAACGGGGGGTCCATCTACGAGCAGTACTTC.

V is TRBV11-2 and J is TRBJ1-1; D gene unclear. This CDR3 spans 12 amino acids. Deletions cut 5 bases from V and 6 bases from J, with 10 bases between. CDR1 SGHAT and CDR2 FQNNGV come from the germline V gene. CDR3 in DNA: TGTGCCAGCAGCCCCGATTCCCCTGAAGCTTTCTTT. It specifies CASSPDSPEAFF.

V is TRBV7-9 and J is TRBJ2-5; D call uncertain. CDR1 and CDR2 (germline): SEHNR, FQNEAQ (reference sequence). Trimming removed 5 bases at V and 8 bases at J, with 9 bases between. This CDR3 is 11 amino acids long. The CDR3: CASSNSETQYF. The CDR3 DNA sequence: TGTGCCAGCAGCAATTCGGAAACCCAGTACTTC.

With respect to this clonotype: At one of its ends the junction is not consistent with the germline gene, which may arise from a read error. V gene TRBV28 combines with J gene TRBJ2-1; possibly TRBD2 for D (6 bases). This CDR3 has 16 residues. Germline CDR1 MDHEN, CDR2 SYDVKM. The CDR3 DNA is TGCGCCAGCATCCCCTCGGAGGGATTCTCCTACAATGAGCAGTTCTTC. It codes for CASIPSEGFSYNEQFF.

This clonotype was detected a few times. The chain links TRBV7-2 to TRBJ1-4, with TRBD1 matching over 7 bases. Germline V gene sequence: CDR1 SGHTA, CDR2 FQGNSA. The CDR3 sequence is 13 residues long. J was trimmed by 9 bases and V by 6 bases; bases with no gene match: 7. The CDR3 loop reads CASRLTGRQKLFF. The CDR3 coding sequence is TGTGCCAGCAGGCTGACAGGGCGCCAAAAACTGTTTTTT.

The V call is TRBV7-2, the J call TRBJ1-6; possibly TRBD1 for D (5 bases). The V gene lost 3 bases and the J gene lost 10 bases, with 13 bases spanning the gap. Looked up from germline, CDR1 is SGHTA and CDR2 is FQGNSA. CDR3 size: 14 residues. CDR3 DNA: TGTGCCAGCAGCTTGAGAGGGACTTACTCACCCCTCCACTTT. Translating it yields CASSLRGTYSPLHF.

Points on this clonotype: Compared with germline, one end of the junction differs, possibly owing to a read error. The chain links TRBV12-3 or TRBV12-4 to TRBJ2-2; the D gene could be TRBD1 or TRBD2 (5 bases each). CDR3 size: 14 residues. The CDR3 here is CASRRDLNTGEMFF. The CDR3 DNA follows: TGTGCCAGCAGAAGGGACCTCAACACCGGGGAGATGTTTTTT.

In this sample, this clonotype turned up a few times. The chain couples TRBV7-9 to TRBJ2-5, with D uncertain. Germline values: CDR1 SEHNR, CDR2 FQNEAQ (reference sequence). This CDR3 contains 13 residues. The germline V and J ends were trimmed by 5 bases and 5 bases, with 12 bases remaining between them. CDR3 loop: CASSPSGAETQYF. DNA for the CDR3: TGTGCCAGCAGCCCTTCAGGAGCTGAGACCCAGTACTTC. Combining the CDR3 with reference TRBV7-9 and TRBJ2-5 gives the whole variable domain DTGVSQNPRHKITKRGQNVTFRCDPISEHNRLYWYRQTLGQGPEFLTYFQNEAQLEKSRLLSDRFSAERPKGSFSTLEIQRTEQGDSAMYLCASSPSGAETQYFGPGTRLLVL.

The chain combines TRBV7-2 with TRBJ2-5; unclear D gene. The end of the DNA fits TRBJ2-7 better, so the J call may be wrong. Germline V lookup: CDR1 SGHTA, CDR2 FQGNSA. This CDR3 region has 13 residues. CDR3 nucleotides: TGTGCCAGCACCCAATCCCTTACCTACGAGCAGTACTTC. It is translated as CASTQSLTYEQYF.

This chain uses TRBV24-1 with TRBJ1-2; D uncertain. The V gene's germline CDR1 is KGHDR and CDR2 SFDVKD. The germline V and J ends were trimmed by 8 bases and 7 bases, with 13 bases remaining between them. CDR3 length equals 12 residues. The CDR3 loop is CATKNWECGYTF. The CDR3 region has the DNA TGTGCCACCAAAAACTGGGAGTGTGGCTACACCTTC.

The J gene is TRBJ2-5, the V gene TRBV29-1, with D perhaps TRBD1 (5 bases). Judging by the DNA end, TRBJ2-1 fits better; the J call may be wrong. The CDR3 covers 12 residues. Germline V gives CDR1 SQVTM, CDR2 ANQGSEA. The CDR3 DNA follows: TGCAGCGTTGTAGATAGGGGTAATGAGCAGTTCTTC. Its translation: CSVVDRGNEQFF.

This clonotype was observed a handful of times. This sequence joins TRBV9 and TRBJ2-7; D not resolved. This CDR3 contains 14 residues. The germline CDR1 and CDR2 sequences are SGDLS and YYNGEE. Between the trimmed V and J ends, which lost 0 bases and 7 bases, there was a span of 14 bases. CDR3 loop: CASSVEGQNTEQYF. CDR3 DNA: TGTGCCAGCAGCGTAGAAGGGCAAAATACAGAGCAGTACTTC.

The table lists this clonotype with a few counts. The V and J genes are TRBV27 and TRBJ2-4; D unclear. Germline V gene data show CDR1 as MNHEY and CDR2 as SMNVEV (reference sequence). V was pared by 2 bases and J by 11 bases, with 7 bases between. The CDR3 has 11 amino acids. CDR3 loop: CASSLGSVQYF. In DNA, the CDR3 is TGTGCCAGCAGTTTAGGTTCGGTTCAGTACTTC.

This clonotype was seen a handful of times. A much bigger clone sits one base away, suggesting this may be a read error. The genes are TRBV20-1 and TRBJ2-7; 13 bases fit TRBD2. CDR3 length: 17 residues. Germline lookup yields CDR1 DFQATT and CDR2 SNEGSKA (reference sequence). The CDR3 DNA sequence: TGCAGTGCTAGGGCCCCGACTAGCGGGGGGCCCCCCTACGTGCAGTACTTC. It is translated as CSARAPTSGGPPYVQYF.

The chain combines TRBV20-1 with TRBJ2-3; D perhaps matches TRBD2 (5 bases). Germline loops: CDR1 DFQATT, CDR2 SNEGSKA (reference sequence). Trimming removed 6 bases from V and 4 bases from J, with 11 bases in between. CDR3 length equals 12 residues. The CDR3 sequence: CSADTRADTQYF. The CDR3 DNA reads TGCAGTGCCGACACTAGGGCAGATACGCAGTATTTT.

This rearrangement joins TRBV12-5 to TRBJ1-5, with D maybe TRBD1 (5 bases). The CDR3 has 15 residues. CDR1 is LGHNT, CDR2 FRNRAP, per germline. V gave up 2 bases and J gave up 5 bases, with 13 bases separating them. CDR3 in amino acids: CASGLSIGGDQPQHF. The CDR3, as DNA: TGTGCTAGTGGTTTGTCCATCGGAGGGGATCAGCCCCAGCATTTT.

This clonotype was observed a handful of times. The chain has TRBV29-1 and TRBJ2-7, with unresolved D. The CDR3 runs to 10 residues. The V end was cut by 4 bases, the J end by 5 bases, with 6 bases between. The germline gives CDR1 SQVTM, CDR2 ANQGSEA. The CDR3 DNA follows: TGCAGCGTTGTTAGCAACGAGCAGTACTTC. Its protein product is CSVVSNEQYF.

This clonotype was seen only a few times. The chain links TRBV7-3 to TRBJ2-5; 10 bases fit TRBD2. The J call may be wrong; the DNA end is better matched by TRBJ2-1. Germline V gene data show CDR1 as SGHTA and CDR2 as FQGTGA. This CDR3 spans 15 amino acids. CDR3 nucleotide sequence: TGTGCCAGCAGTTTGGGGACTAGCGCCAGGGATGAGCAGTTCTTC. Its translation: CASSLGTSARDEQFF.